The subject of this entry is one T cell receptor (beta chain). Its antigen remains undetermined. HCMV-specific IgG was detected in serum with a commercial ELISA kit to determine HCMV serostatus. Ficoll density gradient centrifugation was used to isolate peripheral blood mononuclear cells from blood. The sequencing machine was an Illumina HiSeq 2000. TCR beta cDNA libraries were made by 5'RACE template switching that added a universal primer site and unique molecular identifiers. cDNA synthesis was primed from the TCR beta constant segment and was followed by two successive PCR amplification steps. The authors' analysis ran thus. MIGEC handled demultiplexing of the reads and grouping by UMI, while MiTCR was used to assemble and quantify clonotypes. Only TCR cDNA sequences supported by at least two reads were kept to exclude erroneous sequences. The tcR package was used for downstream repertoire analysis, and clonotypes were matched between fractions using CDR3 nucleotide sequence together with V segment. Antigen specificity was annotated against VDJdb with VDJmatch, allowing one amino acid substitution in CDR3. TCRdb reprocessed the reads into one record per CDR3 protein sequence, lacking DNA. These V and J calls originate from TCRdb's pipeline instead of the authors' own analysis. The table for this sample records about 180,000 distinct CDR3 sequences. The ten top clones hold around 21% of the sample.

The entry originates in a study of T cells expressing NK-cell markers (dated by TCRdb to 2020 to 2022). With regard to the full study: In sorted CD3+CD56+NKG2C+, CD3+CD56+NKG2C- and CD3+CD56-NKG2C+ T-cell subsets from 8 or 9 donors, TCR beta-chain repertoires were profiled. Seven of the eight sequenced donors were HCMV-seropositive and one was HCMV-seronegative. All eight donors whose samples were sequenced were randomly selected healthy volunteers, three of them men and five women. Libraries were sequenced as 2 x 150 bp reads on Illumina HiSeq 2000/2500, MiSeq or NextSeq.

Findings and caveats that apply to the study as a whole: It remained unclear whether the expanded NKG2C-expressing T cell clones were specific for HCMV antigens. Those dominant clonotypes were again the most abundant among CD3+CD56-NKG2C+ cells in four donors, at roughly 28.3-60.1%. For about 6 donors, the dominant CD3+CD56+NKG2C+ clonotypes were among the top 10 CD8+ clonotypes and accounted for roughly 1.0-8% of CD8+ T cells.

Inclusive of the bounding cysteine and phenylalanine, the CDR3 is 12 residues long. The coding DNA is unavailable. As encoded in the germline V gene (reference sequence), CDR1 is SEHNR while CDR2 is FQNEAQ. Specimen: blood T cells: a sorted CD56 or NKG2C T cell subset, CD4+ or CD8+ T cells, or bulk PBMC T cells (not recorded which). In this chain, TRBV7-9 is recombined with TRBJ1-4; TCRdb picks TRBD1, but there is no DNA to check that call. The clonotype originates from a man aged 18-75 years in good health. The CDR3 in this case is CASSLDRTGHFF.